This entry lists 5 T cell receptor beta chains sequenced from one sample in a study of T cells in localized non-small cell lung cancer. The repertoire was sequenced with immunoSEQ multiplex PCR; TCRdb's copy has only in-frame clones and lacks some. The data contain 24,000 or so clones, 90% of them singletons. The material was peripheral blood, obtained before any cancer treatment. Source of these receptors: a woman aged 40 to 75 with stage I lung adenocarcinoma.

The chain has TRBV2 and TRBJ2-5; 8 positions agree with TRBD2. With 7 bases clipped from V and 1 base from J, the junction kept 5 bases outside the gene matches. This CDR3 contains 14 residues. The germline gives CDR1 SNHLY, CDR2 FYNNEI. CDR3 DNA sequence: TGTGCCAGCACCCATACTAGCGGCCAAGAGACCCAGTACTTC. Protein: CASTHTSGQETQYF.

The V and J genes are TRBV18 and TRBJ1-1, with D unclear. Trimming shortened V by 6 bases and J by 1 base, and 9 bases separated the two germline ends. The CDR3 is 13 amino acids. CDR1 is KGHSH, CDR2 LQKENI, per germline. CDR3 protein: CASSRGGNTEAFF. CDR3 DNA sequence: TGTGCCAGCTCTCGGGGTGGGAACACTGAAGCTTTCTTT.

The chain has TRBV10-3 and TRBJ2-4, with 11 nucleotides matching TRBD1. J lost 6 bases, V lost 4 bases, and 5 bases had no gene match. This CDR3 region has 15 residues. Germline V gives CDR1 ENHRY, CDR2 SYGVKD. CDR3 sequence reads: CAISGEGTGGNIQYF. For the CDR3, the DNA is TGTGCCATCAGTGGTGAGGGGACAGGGGGAAACATTCAGTACTTC.

The chain links TRBV27 to TRBJ2-7; D assignment may be TRBD1 or TRBD2 (5 bases each). Trimming removed 6 bases at V and 5 bases at J, with 23 bases between. This CDR3 is built from 16 residues. Germline CDR1 and CDR2: MNHEY and SMNVEV (reference sequence). The CDR3 coding sequence is TGTGCCAGCAGACAGAGGGGAACACTTAAAGGCCACGAGCAGTACTTC. Its protein product is CASRQRGTLKGHEQYF.

The V call is TRBV6-5, the J call TRBJ1-1; D gene ambiguous. Germline values: CDR1 MNHEY, CDR2 SVGAGI. Trimming cost V 0 bases and J 1 base, with 3 bases left between them. This CDR3 contains 13 residues. As DNA, the CDR3 is TGTGCCAGCAGTTACTCGAGGAACACTGAAGCTTTCTTT. Residues: CASSYSRNTEAFF.